The sequence of this T cell receptor beta chain was determined in a study of T cells expressing NK-cell markers (TCRdb year 2020). In the study overall: In sorted CD3+CD56+NKG2C+, CD3+CD56+NKG2C- and CD3+CD56-NKG2C+ T-cell subsets from about 8 donors, TCR beta-chain repertoires were profiled. The study sequenced eight donors, all healthy volunteers chosen at random: three men and five women. Libraries were sequenced as 2 x 150 bp reads on Illumina HiSeq 2000/2500, MiSeq or NextSeq. Of the eight sequenced donors, seven were found to be HCMV-seropositive and one was found to be HCMV-seronegative.

A commercial ELISA kit detecting HCMV-specific IgG in serum was used to determine HCMV serostatus. Ficoll density gradient centrifugation was used to isolate peripheral blood mononuclear cells from blood. Remarks on this clonotype: Its antigen remains undetermined.

The listed sequencing device is Illumina HiSeq 2000. TCR beta cDNA libraries were prepared using 5'RACE template switching, which introduced a universal primer site and unique molecular identifiers. cDNA synthesis was primed from the TCR beta constant segment and was followed by two successive PCR amplification steps. As for how the authors treated the data: Reads were demultiplexed and grouped by UMI with MIGEC, and clonotypes were assembled and quantified with MiTCR. Only TCR cDNA sequences supported by at least two reads were kept to exclude erroneous sequences. The tcR package was used for downstream repertoire analysis, and clonotypes were matched between fractions using CDR3 nucleotide sequence together with V segment. VDJmatch was used to annotate antigen specificity against VDJdb, with one amino acid substitution in CDR3 allowed. After TCRdb reprocessed the reads, each CDR3 protein sequence was kept as one row, without DNA. TCRdb, not the original authors, processed these V and J calls. The sample's table covers about 460,000 distinct CDR3 sequences. Of the sample, 1.4% is held by the ten largest clones.

Overall study outcomes, separate from this receptor: Whether the expanded NKG2C-expressing T cell clones were specific for HCMV antigens remained unclear. Those dominant clonotypes were again the most abundant among CD3+CD56-NKG2C+ cells in four donors, at about 25-65%. In about six donors, the dominant CD3+CD56+NKG2C+ clonotypes were found to rank among the top 10 CD8+ clonotypes and to make up roughly 1.0-7.0% of CD8+ T cells.

This receptor was taken from a woman aged 45-60 years in good health. Donor details come from another sample of the same person, matched by shared clones. What was sequenced was blood T cells: a sorted CD56 or NKG2C T cell subset, CD4+ or CD8+ T cells, or bulk PBMC T cells (not recorded which).

The CDR3 amino acid sequence is: CASSRELSNREAQYF. The sequence links TRBV3-1 to TRBJ2-5; TCRdb's assignment of TRBD1 cannot be checked, as there is no DNA. The germline V gene encodes CDR1 LGHDT and CDR2 YNNKEL (reference sequence). The CDR3 covers 15 residues, taking in both the cysteine and the phenylalanine. DNA was not recorded.